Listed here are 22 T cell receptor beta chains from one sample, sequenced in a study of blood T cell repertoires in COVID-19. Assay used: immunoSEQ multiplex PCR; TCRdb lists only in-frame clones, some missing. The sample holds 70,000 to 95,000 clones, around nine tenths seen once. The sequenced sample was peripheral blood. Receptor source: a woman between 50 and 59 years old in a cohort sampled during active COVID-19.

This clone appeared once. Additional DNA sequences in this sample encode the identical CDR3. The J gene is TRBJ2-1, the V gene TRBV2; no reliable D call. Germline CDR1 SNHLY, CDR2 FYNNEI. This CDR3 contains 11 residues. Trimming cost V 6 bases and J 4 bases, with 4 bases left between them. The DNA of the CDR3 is TGTGCCAGCAGGTCGTACAATGAGCAGTTCTTC. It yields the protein CASRSYNEQFF.

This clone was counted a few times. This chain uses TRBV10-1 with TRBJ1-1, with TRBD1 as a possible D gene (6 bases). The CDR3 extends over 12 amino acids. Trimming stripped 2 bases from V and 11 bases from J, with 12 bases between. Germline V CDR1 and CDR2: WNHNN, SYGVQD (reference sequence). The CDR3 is CASSEDPGVAFF. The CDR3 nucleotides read TGCGCCAGCAGTGAGGATCCAGGGGTGGCTTTCTTT.

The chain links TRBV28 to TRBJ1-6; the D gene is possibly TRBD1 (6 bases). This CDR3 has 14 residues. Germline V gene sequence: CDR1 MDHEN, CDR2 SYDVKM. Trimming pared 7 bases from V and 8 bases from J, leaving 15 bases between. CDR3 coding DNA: TGTGCCAGCACACAGGGTGGGAGTGATTCACCCCTCCACTTT. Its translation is CASTQGGSDSPLHF. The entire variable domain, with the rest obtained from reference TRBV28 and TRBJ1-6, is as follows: DVKVTQSSRYLVKRTGEKVFLECVQDMDHENMFWYRQDPGLGLRLIYFSYDVKMKEKGDIPEGYSVSREKKERFSLILESASTNQTSMYLCASTQGGSDSPLHFGNGTRLTVT.

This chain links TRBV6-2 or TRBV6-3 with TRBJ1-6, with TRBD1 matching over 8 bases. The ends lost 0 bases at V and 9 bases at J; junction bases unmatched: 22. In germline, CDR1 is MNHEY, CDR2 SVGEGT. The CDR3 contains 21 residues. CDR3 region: CASSYSYDRGGRGYVRSPLHF. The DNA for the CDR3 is TGTGCCAGCAGTTACTCATATGACAGGGGTGGCCGGGGTTACGTCCGTTCACCCCTCCACTTT.

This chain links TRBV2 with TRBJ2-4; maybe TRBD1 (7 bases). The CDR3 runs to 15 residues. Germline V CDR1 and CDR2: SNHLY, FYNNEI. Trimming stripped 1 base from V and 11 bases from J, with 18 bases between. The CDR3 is CASSEGVAGGLFQYF. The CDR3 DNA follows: TGTGCCAGCAGTGAAGGAGTCGCAGGGGGGCTTTTTCAGTACTTC.

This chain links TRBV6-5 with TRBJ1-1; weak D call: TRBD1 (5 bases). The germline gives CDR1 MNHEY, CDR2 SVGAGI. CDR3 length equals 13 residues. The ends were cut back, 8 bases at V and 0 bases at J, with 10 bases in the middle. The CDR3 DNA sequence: TGTGCCAGCGGGGGGGTAATGAACACTGAAGCTTTCTTT. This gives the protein CASGGVMNTEAFF.

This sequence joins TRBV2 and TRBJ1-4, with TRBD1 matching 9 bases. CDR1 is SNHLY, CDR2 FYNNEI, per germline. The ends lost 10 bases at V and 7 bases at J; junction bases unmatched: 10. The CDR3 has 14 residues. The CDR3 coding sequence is TGTGCCACCCAAACAGACAGGGGGAGTGAAAAACTGTTTTTT. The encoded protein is CATQTDRGSEKLFF. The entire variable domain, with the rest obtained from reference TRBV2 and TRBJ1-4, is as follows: EPEVTQTPSHQVTQMGQEVILRCVPISNHLYFYWYRQILGQKVEFLVSFYNNEISEKSEIFDDQFSVERPDGSNFTLKIRSTKLEDSAMYFCATQTDRGSEKLFFGSGTQLSVL.

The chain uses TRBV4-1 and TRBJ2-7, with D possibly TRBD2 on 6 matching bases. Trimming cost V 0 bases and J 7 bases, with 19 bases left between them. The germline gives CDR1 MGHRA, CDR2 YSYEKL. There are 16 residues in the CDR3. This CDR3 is CASSQDFGGAPREQYF. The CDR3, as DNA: TGCGCCAGCAGCCAAGATTTCGGAGGGGCCCCACGAGAGCAGTACTTC.

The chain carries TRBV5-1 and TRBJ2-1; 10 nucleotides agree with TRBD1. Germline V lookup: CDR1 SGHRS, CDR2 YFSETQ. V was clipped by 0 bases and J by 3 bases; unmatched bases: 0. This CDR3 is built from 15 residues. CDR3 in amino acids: CASSLGTGGYNEQFF. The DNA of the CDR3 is TGCGCCAGCAGCTTGGGGACAGGGGGCTACAATGAGCAGTTCTTC.

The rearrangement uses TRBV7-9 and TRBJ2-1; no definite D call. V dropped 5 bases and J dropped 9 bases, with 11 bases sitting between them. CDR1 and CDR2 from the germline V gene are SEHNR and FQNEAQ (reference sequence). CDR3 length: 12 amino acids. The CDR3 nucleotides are TGTGCCAGCAGCGACTCCGGAGTTGAGCAGTTCTTC. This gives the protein CASSDSGVEQFF.

CDR3 residues: CASSVRGLNSPLHF. For the CDR3, the DNA is TGTGCCAGCAGCGTTAGGGGGCTGAATTCACCCCTCCACTTT. V usage is TRBV9 and J usage is TRBJ1-6; 7 nucleotides line up with TRBD1. CDR1 and CDR2 (germline): SGDLS, YYNGEE. This CDR3 comprises 14 residues. With 2 bases clipped from V and 7 bases from J, the junction kept 3 bases outside the gene matches.

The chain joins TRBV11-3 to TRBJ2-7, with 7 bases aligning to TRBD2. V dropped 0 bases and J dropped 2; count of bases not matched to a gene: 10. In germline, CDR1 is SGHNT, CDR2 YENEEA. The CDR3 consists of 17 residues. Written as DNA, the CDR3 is TGTGCCAGCAGCTTAGATCGCGCCCGGGGAGGGGCCTACGAGCAGTACTTC. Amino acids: CASSLDRARGGAYEQYF.

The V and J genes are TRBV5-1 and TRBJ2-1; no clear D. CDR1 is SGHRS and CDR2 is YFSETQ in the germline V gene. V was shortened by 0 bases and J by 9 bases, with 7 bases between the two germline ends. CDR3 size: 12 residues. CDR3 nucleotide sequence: TGCGCCAGCAGCTTGGGAGGTCGTGAGCAGTTCTTC. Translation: CASSLGGREQFF.

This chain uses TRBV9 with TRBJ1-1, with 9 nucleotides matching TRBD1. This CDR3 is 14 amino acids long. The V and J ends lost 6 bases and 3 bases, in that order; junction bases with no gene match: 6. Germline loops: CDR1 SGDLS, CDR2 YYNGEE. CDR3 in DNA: TGTGCCAGCAACCCCGGGACAGGGTACACTGAAGCTTTCTTT. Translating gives CASNPGTGYTEAFF.

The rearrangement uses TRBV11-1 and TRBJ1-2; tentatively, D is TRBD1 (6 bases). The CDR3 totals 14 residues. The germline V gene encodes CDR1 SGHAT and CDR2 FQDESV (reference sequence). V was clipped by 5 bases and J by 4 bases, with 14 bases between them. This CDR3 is CASSPPWDIYGYTF. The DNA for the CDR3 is TGTGCCAGCAGCCCACCCTGGGACATCTATGGCTACACCTTC.

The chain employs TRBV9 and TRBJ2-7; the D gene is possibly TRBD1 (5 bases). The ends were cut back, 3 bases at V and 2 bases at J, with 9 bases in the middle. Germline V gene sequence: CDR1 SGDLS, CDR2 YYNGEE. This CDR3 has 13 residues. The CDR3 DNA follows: TGTGCCAGCAGCGCGGACAATACCTACGAGCAGTACTTC. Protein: CASSADNTYEQYF.

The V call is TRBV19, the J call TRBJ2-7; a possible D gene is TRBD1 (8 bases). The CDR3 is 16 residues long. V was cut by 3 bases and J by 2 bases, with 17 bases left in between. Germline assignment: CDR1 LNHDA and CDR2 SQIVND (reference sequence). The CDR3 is CASSISYRGGAYEQYF. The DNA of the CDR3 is TGTGCCAGTAGTATTTCCTACAGGGGGGGGGCCTACGAGCAGTACTTC.

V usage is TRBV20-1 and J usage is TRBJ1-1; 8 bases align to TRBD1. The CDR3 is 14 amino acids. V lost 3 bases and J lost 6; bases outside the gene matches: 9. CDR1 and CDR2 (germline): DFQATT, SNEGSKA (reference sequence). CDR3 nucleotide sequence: TGCAGTGCTAGTGCCCCCGGGACAGGCGCTGAAGCTTTCTTT. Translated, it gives CSASAPGTGAEAFF.

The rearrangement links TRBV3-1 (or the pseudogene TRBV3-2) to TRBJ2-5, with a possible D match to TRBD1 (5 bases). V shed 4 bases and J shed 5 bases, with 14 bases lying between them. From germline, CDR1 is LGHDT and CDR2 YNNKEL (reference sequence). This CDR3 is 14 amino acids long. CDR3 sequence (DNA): TGTGCCAGCAGCCCCCGACTGGCAGGGGAGACCCAGTACTTC. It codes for CASSPRLAGETQYF.

DNA for the CDR3: TGTGCCAGCAAGAGGGACAGTCAAAATCAGCCCCAGCATTTT. Protein sequence: CASKRDSQNQPQHF. This chain uses TRBV6-5 with TRBJ1-5, with TRBD1 matching 7 bases. There are 14 residues in the CDR3. Germline V gene lookup returns CDR1 MNHEY and CDR2 SVGAGI. After removal of 7 bases from V and 4 bases from J, the junction contained 7 bases not matched to a gene.

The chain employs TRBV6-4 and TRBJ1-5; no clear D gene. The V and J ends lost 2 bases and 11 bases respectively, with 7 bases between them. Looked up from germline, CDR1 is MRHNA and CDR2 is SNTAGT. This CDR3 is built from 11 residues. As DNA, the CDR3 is TGTGCCAGCAGTGACCCCCCGGCCCAGCATTTT. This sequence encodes CASSDPPAQHF.

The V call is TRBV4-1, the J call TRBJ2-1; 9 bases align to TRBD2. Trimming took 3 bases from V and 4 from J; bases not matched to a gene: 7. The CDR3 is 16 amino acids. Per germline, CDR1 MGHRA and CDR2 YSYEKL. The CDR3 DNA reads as TGCGCCAGCAGCCAGGGCGGGAGGGGAAGGTACAATGAGCAGTTCTTC. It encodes CASSQGGRGRYNEQFF.